This TCR beta chain was recovered during a study of T cell clusters in autoimmune cytopenias. Study-wide results and limits: TRB repertoire shifts in secondary cytopenia and chronic lymphocytic leukemia mostly reflected lymphoma, not autoimmunity. The T cell clusters were defined only in silico, without experimental functional validation. Clustering suggested that physiological T cell clusters were missing in primary autoimmune cytopenia patients.

One tube held mixed TRB-A and TRB-B primer pools for touch-down PCR. TCRdb reprocessed the multiplex PCR reads, with one entry per CDR3 protein and no DNA. In total, the table holds about 3,000 distinct CDR3 sequences. Each sample's input was 250 ng genomic DNA, some 38,000 genome equivalents. CDR1 and CDR2 (germline): LNHDA, SQIVND (reference sequence). The CDR3 is 13 residues long. This clonotype counts as large by frequency. Its antigen is not known. The source is a human donor with an autoimmune cytopenia or autoimmune hepatitis (not recorded which). The sample consisted of peripheral blood. The chain carries TRBV19 and TRBJ1-2; checking the TCRdb D call of TRBD1 is not possible without DNA. The CDR3: CASSTDRGSGYTF.